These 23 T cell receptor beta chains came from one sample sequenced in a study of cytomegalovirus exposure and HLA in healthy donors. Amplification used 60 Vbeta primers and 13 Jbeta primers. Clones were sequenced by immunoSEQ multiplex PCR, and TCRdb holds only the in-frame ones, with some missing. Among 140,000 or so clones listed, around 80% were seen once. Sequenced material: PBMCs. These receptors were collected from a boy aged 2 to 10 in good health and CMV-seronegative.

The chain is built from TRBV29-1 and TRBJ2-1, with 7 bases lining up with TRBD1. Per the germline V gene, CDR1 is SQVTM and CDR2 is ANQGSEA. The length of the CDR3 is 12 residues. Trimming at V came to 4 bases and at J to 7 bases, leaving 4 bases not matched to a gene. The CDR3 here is CSVGQGSNEQFF. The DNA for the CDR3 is TGCAGCGTTGGACAGGGTTCGAATGAGCAGTTCTTC.

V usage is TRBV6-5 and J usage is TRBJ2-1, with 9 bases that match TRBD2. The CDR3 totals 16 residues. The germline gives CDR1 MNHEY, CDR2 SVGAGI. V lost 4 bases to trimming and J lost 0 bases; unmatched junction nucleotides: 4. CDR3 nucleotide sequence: TGTGCCAGCAGTTCCCAAGCGGGGGGCTCCTACAATGAGCAGTTCTTC. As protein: CASSSQAGGSYNEQFF.

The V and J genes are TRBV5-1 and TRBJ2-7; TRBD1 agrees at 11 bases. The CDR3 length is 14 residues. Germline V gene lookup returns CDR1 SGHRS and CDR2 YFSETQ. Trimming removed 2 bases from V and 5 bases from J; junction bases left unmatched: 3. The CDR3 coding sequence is TGCGCCAGCAGCTTCGGACAGGGGGCAAACGAGCAGTACTTC. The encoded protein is CASSFGQGANEQYF. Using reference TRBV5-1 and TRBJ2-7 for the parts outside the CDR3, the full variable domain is KAGVTQTPRYLIKTRGQQVTLSCSPISGHRSVSWYQQTPGQGLQFLFEYFSETQRNKGNFPGRFSGRQFSNSRSEMNVSTLELGDSALYLCASSFGQGANEQYFGPGTRLTVT.

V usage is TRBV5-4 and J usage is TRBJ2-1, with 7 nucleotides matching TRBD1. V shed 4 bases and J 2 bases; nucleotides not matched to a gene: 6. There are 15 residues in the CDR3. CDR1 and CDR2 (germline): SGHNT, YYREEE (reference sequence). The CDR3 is CASSADRSTYNEQFF. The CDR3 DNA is TGTGCCAGCAGCGCGGACAGGTCCACCTACAATGAGCAGTTCTTC. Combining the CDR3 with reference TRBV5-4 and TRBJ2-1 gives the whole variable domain ETGVTQSPTHLIKTRGQQVTLRCSSQSGHNTVSWYQQALGQGPQFIFQYYREEENGRGNFPPRFSGLQFPNYSSELNVNALELDDSALYLCASSADRSTYNEQFFGPGTRLTVL.

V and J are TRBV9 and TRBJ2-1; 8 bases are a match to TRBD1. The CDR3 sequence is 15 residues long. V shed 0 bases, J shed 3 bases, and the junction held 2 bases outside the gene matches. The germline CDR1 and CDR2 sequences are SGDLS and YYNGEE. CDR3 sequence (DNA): TGTGCCAGCAGCGTAGCGGGACAGGTCTACAATGAGCAGTTCTTC. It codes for CASSVAGQVYNEQFF.

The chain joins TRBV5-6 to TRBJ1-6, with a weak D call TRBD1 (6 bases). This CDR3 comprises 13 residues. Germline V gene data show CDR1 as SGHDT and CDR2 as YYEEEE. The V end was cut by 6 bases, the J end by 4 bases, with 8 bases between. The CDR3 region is CASTGHYNSPLHF. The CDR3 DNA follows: TGTGCCAGCACGGGACATTATAATTCACCCCTCCACTTT.

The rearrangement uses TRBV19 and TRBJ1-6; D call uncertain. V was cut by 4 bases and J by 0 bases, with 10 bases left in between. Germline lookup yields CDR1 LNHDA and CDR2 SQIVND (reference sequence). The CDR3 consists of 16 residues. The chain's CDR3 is CASSRDRSSYNSPLHF. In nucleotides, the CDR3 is TGTGCCAGTAGTAGAGACCGGAGCTCCTATAATTCACCCCTCCACTTT.

The CDR3 nucleotides are TGTGCCAGCAGCGTAGCAGGGGGTGGCTACACCTTC. This encodes CASSVAGGGYTF. The chain is built from TRBV9 and TRBJ1-2; 7 bases map to TRBD1. The germline CDR1 and CDR2 sequences are SGDLS and YYNGEE. V gave up 0 bases and J gave up 7 bases; unmatched junction bases: 0. CDR3 length: 12 residues.

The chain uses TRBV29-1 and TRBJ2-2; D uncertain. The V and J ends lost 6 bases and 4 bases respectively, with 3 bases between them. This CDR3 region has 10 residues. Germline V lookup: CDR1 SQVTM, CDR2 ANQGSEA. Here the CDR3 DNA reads TGCAGCGTCGGCACCGGGGAGCTGTTTTTT. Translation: CSVGTGELFF.

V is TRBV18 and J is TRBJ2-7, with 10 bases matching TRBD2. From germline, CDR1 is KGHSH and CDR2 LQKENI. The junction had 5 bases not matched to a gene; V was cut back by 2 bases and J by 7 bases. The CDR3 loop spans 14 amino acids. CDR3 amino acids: CASSPSSGSGEQYF. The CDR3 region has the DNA TGTGCCAGCTCACCATCTAGCGGGAGTGGGGAGCAGTACTTC.

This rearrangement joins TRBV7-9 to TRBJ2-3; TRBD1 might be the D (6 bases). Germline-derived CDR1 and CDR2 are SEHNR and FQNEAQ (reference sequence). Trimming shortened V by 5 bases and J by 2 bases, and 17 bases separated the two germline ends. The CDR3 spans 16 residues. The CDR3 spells CASSGRTEVYTDTQYF. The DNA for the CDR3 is TGTGCCAGCAGCGGAAGGACAGAAGTCTACACAGATACGCAGTATTTT.

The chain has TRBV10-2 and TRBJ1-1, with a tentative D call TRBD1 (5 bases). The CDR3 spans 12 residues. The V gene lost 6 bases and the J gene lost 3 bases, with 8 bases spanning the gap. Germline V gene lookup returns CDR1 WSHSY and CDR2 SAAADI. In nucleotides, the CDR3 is TGCGCCAGCAGGGGGGACTACACTGAAGCTTTCTTT. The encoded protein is CASRGDYTEAFF.

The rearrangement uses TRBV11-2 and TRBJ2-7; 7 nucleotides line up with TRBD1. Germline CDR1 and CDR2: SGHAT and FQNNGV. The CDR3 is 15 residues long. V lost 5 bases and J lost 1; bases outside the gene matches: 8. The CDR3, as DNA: TGTGCCAGCAGCCCGGACAGGAACCCTTCCTACGAGCAGTACTTC. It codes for CASSPDRNPSYEQYF.

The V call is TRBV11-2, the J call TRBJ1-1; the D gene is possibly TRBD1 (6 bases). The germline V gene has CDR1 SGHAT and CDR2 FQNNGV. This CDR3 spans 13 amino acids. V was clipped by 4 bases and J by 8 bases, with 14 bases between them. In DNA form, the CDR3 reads TGTGCCAGCAGCTCCTCGACAGGCCCGGAAGCTTTCTTT. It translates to CASSSSTGPEAFF.

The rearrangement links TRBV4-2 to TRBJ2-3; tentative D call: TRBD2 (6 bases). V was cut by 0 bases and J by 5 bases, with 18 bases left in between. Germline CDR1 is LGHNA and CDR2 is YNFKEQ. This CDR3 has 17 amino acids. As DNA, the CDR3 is TGTGCCAGCAGCCAAGATCCGGGGCCCGGAGCGGGAGATACGCAGTATTTT. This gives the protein CASSQDPGPGAGDTQYF.

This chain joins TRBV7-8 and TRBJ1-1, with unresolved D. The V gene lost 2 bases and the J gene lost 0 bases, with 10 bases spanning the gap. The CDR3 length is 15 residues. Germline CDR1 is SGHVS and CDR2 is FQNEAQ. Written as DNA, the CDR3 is TGTGCCAGCAGCTTAAATCTGAACATGAACACTGAAGCTTTCTTT. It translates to CASSLNLNMNTEAFF.

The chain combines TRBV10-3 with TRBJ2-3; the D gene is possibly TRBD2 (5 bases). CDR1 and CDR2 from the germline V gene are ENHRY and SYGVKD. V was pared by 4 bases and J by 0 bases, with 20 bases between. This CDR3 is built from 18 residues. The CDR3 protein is CAISGYWTLPGSTDTQYF. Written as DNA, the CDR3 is TGTGCCATCAGTGGCTACTGGACTCTCCCCGGTAGCACAGATACGCAGTATTTT.

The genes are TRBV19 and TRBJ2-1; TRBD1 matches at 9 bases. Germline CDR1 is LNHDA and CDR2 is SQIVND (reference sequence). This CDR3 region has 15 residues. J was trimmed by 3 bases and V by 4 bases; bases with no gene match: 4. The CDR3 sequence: CASSRQGVSYNEQFF. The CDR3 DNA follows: TGTGCCAGTAGTAGACAGGGGGTGAGCTACAATGAGCAGTTCTTC.

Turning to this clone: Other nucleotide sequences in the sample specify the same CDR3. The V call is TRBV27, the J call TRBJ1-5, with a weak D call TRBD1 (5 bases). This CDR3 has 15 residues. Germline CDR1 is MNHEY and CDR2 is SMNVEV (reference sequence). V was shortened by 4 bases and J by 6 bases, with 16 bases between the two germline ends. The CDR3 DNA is TGTGCCAGCAGTTCGGCAGGGTATGTCGGTCAGCCCCAGCATTTT. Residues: CASSSAGYVGQPQHF.

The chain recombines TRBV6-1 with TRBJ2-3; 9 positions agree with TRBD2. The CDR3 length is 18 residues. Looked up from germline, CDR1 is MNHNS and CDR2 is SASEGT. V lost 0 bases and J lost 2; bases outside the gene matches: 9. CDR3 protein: CASSEAGASGVYTDTQYF. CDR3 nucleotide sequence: TGTGCCAGCAGTGAAGCGGGAGCTAGCGGGGTATACACAGATACGCAGTATTTT.

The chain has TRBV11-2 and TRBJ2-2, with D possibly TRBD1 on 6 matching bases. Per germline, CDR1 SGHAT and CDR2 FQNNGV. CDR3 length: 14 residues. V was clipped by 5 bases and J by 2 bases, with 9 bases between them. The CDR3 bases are TGTGCCAGCAGCCCACAGGGTAACACCGGGGAGCTGTTTTTT. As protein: CASSPQGNTGELFF.

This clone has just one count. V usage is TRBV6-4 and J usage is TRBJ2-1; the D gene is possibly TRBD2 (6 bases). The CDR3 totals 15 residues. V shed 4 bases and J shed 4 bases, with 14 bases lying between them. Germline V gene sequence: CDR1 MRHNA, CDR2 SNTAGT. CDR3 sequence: CASSVSAGYYNEQFF. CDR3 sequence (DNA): TGTGCCAGCAGTGTTAGTGCGGGGTATTACAATGAGCAGTTCTTC.

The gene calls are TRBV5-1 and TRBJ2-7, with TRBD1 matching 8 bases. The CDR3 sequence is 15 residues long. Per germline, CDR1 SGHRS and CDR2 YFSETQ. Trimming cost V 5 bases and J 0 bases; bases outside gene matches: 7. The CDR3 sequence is CASRPYGTGSYEQYF. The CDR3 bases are TGCGCCAGCAGACCGTACGGGACAGGCTCCTACGAGCAGTACTTC.